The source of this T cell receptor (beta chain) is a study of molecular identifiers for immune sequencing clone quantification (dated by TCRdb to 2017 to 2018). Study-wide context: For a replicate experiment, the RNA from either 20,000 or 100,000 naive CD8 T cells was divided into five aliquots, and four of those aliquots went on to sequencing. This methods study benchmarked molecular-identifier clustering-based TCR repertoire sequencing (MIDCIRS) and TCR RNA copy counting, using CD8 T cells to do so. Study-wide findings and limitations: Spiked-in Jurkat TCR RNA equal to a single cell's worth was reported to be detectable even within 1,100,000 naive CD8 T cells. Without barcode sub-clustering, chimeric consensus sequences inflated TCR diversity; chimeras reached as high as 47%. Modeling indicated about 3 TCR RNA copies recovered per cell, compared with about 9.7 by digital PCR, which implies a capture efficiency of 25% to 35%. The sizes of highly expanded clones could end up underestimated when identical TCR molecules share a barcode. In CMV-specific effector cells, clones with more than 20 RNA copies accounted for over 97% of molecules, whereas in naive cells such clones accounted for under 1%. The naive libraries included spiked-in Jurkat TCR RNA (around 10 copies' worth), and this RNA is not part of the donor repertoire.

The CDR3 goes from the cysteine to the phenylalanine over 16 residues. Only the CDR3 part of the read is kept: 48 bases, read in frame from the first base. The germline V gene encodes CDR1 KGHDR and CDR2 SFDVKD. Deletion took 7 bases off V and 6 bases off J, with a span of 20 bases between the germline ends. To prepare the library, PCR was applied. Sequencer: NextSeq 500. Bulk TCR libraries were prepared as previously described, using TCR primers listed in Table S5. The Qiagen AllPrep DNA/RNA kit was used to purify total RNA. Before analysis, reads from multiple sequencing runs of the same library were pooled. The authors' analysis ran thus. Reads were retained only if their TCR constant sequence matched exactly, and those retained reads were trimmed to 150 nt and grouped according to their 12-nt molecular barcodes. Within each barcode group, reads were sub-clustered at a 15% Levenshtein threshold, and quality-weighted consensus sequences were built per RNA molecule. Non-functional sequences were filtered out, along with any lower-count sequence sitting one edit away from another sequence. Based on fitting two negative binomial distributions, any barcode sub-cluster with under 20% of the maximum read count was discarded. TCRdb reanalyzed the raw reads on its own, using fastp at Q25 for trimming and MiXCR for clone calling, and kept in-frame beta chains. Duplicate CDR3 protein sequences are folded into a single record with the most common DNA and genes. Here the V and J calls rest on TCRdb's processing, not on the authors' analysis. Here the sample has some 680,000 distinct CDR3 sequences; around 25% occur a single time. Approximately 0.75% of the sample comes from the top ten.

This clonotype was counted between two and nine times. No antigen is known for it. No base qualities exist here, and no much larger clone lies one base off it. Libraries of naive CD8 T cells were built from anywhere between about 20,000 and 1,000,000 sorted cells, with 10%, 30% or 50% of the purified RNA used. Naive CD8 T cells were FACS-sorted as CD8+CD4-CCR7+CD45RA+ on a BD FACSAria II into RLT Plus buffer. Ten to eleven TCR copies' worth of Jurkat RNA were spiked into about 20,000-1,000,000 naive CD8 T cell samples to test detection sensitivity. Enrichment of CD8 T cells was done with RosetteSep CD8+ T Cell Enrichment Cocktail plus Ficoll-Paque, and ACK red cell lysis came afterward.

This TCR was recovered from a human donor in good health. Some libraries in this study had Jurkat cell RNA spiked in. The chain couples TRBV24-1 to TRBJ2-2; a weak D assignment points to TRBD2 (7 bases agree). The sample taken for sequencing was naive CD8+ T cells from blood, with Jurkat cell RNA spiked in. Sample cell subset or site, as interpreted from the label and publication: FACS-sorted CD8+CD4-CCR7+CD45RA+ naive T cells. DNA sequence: TGTGCCACCAGCGAATCTATAGGGGGGGTTTCCGGGGAGCTGTTTTTT. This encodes CATSESIGGVSGELFF.